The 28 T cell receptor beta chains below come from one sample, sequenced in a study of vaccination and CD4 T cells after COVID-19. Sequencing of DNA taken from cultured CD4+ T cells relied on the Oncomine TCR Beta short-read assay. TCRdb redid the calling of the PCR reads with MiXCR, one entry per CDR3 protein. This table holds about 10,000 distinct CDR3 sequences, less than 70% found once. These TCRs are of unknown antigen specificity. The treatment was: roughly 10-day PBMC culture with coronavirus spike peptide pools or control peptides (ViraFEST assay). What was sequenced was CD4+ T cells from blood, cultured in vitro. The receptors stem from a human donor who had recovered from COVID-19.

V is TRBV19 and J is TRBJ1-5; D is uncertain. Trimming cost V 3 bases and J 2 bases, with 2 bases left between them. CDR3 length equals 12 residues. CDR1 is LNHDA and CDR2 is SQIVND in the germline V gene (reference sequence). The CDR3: CASSIRNQPQHF. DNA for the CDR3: TGTGCCAGTAGTATCCGCAATCAGCCCCAGCATTTT.

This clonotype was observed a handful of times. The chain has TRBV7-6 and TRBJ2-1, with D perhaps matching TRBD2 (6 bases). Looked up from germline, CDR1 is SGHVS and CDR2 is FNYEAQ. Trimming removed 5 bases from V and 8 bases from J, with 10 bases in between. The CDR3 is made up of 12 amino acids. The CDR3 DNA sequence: TGTGCCAGCAGCCCACTAGCCCATGAGCAGTTCTTC. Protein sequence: CASSPLAHEQFF.

CDR3 residues: CASSQGTRGPGQGARRPWNTEAFF. Here the CDR3 DNA reads TGTGCCAGCAGCCAAGGAACTAGGGGACCGGGACAGGGGGCGCGGCGGCCTTGGAACACTGAAGCTTTCTTT. This chain connects TRBV7-9 to TRBJ1-1, with 12 positions matching TRBD1. Trimming at V came to 5 bases and at J to 1 base, leaving 29 bases not matched to a gene. Germline CDR1 is SEHNR and CDR2 is FQNEAQ (reference sequence). This CDR3 has 24 residues.

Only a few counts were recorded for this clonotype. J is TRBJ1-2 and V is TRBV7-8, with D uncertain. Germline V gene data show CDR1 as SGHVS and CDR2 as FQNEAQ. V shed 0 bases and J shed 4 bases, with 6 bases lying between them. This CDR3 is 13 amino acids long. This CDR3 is CASSLAKVYGYTF. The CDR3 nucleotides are TGTGCCAGCAGCTTAGCAAAGGTCTATGGCTACACCTTC.

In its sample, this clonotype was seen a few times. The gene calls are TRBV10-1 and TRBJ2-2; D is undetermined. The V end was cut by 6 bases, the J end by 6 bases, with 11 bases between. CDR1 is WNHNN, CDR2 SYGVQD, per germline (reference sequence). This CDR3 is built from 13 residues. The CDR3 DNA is TGCGCCAGCAGCCGAACGCTAGCCGGGGAGCTGTTTTTT. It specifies CASSRTLAGELFF.

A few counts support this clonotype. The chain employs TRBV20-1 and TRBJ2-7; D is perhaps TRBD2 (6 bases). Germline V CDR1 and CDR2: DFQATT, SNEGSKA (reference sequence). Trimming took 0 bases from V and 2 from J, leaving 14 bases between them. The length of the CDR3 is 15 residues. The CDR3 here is CSARDRRVATYEQYF. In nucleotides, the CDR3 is TGCAGTGCTAGAGATAGGAGGGTCGCGACCTACGAGCAGTACTTC.

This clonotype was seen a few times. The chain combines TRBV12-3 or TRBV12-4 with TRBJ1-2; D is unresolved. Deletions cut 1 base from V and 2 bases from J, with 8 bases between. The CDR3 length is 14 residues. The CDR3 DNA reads TGTGCCAGCAGTTTAGGGCCGGGAAACTATGGCTACACCTTC. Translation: CASSLGPGNYGYTF.

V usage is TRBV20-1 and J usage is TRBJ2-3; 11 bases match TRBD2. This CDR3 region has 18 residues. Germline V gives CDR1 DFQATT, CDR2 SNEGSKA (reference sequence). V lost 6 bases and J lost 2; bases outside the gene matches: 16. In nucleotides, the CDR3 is TGCAGTGCCCCAGTAGCGGGAGGGCCCGGGTTGAACACAGATACGCAGTATTTT. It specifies CSAPVAGGPGLNTDTQYF.

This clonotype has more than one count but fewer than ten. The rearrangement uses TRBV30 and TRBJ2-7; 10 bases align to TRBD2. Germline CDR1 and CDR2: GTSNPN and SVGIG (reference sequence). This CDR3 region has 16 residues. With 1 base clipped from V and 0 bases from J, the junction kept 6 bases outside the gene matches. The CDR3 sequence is CAWSGTSGDSSYEQYF. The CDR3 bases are TGTGCCTGGAGTGGTACTAGCGGGGATAGCTCCTACGAGCAGTACTTC.

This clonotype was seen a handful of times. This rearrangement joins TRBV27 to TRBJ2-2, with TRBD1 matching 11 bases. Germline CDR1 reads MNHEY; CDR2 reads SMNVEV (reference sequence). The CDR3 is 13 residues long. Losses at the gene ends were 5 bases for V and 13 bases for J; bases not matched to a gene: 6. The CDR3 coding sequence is TGTGCCAGCAGTGTGGGGACAGGGGGGCGGCTGTTTTTT. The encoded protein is CASSVGTGGRLFF.

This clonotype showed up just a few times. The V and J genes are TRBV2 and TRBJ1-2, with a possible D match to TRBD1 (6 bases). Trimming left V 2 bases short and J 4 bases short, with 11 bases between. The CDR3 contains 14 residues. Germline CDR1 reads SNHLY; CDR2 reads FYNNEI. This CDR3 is CASSEWEGGYGYTF. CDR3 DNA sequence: TGTGCCAGCAGTGAATGGGAGGGGGGCTATGGCTACACCTTC.

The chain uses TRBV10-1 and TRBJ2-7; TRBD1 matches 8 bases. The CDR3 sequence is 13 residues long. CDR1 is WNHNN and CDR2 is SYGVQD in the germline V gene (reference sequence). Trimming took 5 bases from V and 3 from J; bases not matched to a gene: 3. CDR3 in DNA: TGCGCCAGCAGTCGGACAGGGAACTACGAGCAGTACTTC. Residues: CASSRTGNYEQYF.

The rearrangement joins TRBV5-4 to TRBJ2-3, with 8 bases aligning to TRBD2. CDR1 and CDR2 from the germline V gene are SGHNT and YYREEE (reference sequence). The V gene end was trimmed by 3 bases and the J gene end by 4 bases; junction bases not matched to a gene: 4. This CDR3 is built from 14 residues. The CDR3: CASSYPGGADTQYF. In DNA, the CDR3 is TGTGCCAGCAGCTACCCCGGGGGGGCAGATACGCAGTATTTT.

CDR3 DNA sequence: TGTGCCAGCAGTTTAAGGGTATTTACACCCCTCCACTTT. This translates into CASSLRVFTPLHF. The genes are TRBV12-3 or TRBV12-4 and TRBJ1-6; D gene ambiguous. Trimming pared 2 bases from V and 11 bases from J, leaving 10 bases between. CDR3 length: 13 amino acids.

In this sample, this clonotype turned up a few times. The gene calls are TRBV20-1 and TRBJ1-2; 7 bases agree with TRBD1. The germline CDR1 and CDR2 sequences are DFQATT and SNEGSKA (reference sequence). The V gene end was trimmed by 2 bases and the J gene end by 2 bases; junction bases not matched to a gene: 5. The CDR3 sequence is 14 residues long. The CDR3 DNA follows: TGCAGTGCTAGACCGGGACAGAAGAACTATGGCTACACCTTC. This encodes CSARPGQKNYGYTF.

The CDR3 region is CASSSTGYTEAFF. The CDR3 coding sequence is TGTGCCAGCAGTTCCACAGGGTACACTGAAGCTTTCTTT. The rearrangement uses TRBV6-5 and TRBJ1-1, with D possibly TRBD1 on 6 matching bases. Germline loops: CDR1 MNHEY, CDR2 SVGAGI. The V gene lost 4 bases and the J gene lost 3 bases, with 9 bases spanning the gap. This CDR3 comprises 13 residues.

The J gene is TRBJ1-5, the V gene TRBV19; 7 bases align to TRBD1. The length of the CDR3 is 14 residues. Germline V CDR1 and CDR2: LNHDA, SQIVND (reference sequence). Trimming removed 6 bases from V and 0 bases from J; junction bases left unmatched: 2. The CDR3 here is CASRRDSSNQPQHF. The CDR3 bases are TGTGCCAGTAGAAGGGACAGTAGCAATCAGCCCCAGCATTTT.

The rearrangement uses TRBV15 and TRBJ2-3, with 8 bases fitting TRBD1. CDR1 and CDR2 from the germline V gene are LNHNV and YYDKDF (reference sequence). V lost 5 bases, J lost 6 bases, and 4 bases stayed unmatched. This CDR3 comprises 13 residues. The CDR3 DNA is TGTGCCACCAGCGGACAGGGAGCGGATACGCAGTATTTT. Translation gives CATSGQGADTQYF.

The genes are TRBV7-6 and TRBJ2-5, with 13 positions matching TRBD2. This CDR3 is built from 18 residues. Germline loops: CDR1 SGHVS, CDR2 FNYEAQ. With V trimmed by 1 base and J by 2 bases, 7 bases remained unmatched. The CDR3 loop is CASSLGTSGGRDQETQYF. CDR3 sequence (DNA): TGTGCCAGCAGCTTAGGGACTAGCGGGGGTAGGGATCAAGAGACCCAGTACTTC. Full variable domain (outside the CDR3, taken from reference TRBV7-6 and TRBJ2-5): GAGVSQSPRYKVTKRGQDVALRCDPISGHVSLYWYRQALGQGPEFLTYFNYEAQQDKSGLPNDRFSAERPEGSISTLTIQRTEQRDSAMYRCASSLGTSGGRDQETQYFGPGTRLLVL.

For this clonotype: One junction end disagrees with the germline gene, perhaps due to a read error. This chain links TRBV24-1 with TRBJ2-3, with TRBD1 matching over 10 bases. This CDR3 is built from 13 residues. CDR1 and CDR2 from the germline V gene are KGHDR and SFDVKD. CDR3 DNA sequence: TGTGCCGCCAGCGGACAGGGGGGAGATACGCAGTATTTT. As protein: CAASGQGGDTQYF.

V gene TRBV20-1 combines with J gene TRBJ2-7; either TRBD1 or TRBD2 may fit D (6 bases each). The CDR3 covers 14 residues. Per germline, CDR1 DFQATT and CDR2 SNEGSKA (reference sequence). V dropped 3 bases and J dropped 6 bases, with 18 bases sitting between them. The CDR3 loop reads CSARSGSGGGEQYF. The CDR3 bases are TGCAGTGCTAGGTCGGGGTCTGGAGGGGGCGAGCAGTACTTC.

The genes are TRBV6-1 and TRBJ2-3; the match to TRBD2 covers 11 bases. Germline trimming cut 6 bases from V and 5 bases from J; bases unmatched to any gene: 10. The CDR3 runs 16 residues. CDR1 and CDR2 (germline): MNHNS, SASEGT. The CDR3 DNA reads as TGTGCCAGCAGCCGTGATAGCGGGGGGGCCAAAGATACGCAGTATTTT. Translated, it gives CASSRDSGGAKDTQYF.

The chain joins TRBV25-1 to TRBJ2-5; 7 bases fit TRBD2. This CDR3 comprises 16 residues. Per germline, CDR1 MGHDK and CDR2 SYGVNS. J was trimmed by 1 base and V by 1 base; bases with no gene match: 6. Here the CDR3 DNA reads TGTGCCAGCAGTGAATTTGTAGCGGGCCTCCAAGAGACCCAGTACTTC. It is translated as CASSEFVAGLQETQYF.

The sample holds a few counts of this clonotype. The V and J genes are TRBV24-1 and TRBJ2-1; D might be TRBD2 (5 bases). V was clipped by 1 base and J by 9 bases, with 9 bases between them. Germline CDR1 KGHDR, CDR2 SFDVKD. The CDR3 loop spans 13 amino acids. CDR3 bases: TGTGCCACCAGTGATTTTAGCGCAGTTGAGCAGTTCTTC. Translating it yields CATSDFSAVEQFF.

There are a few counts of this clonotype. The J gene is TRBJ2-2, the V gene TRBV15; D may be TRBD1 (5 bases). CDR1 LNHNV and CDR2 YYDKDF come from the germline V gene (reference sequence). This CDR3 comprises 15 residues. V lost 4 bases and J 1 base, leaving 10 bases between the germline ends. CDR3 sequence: CATSTRVGNTGELFF. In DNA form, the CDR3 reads TGTGCCACCAGCACCAGGGTGGGGAACACCGGGGAGCTGTTTTTT.

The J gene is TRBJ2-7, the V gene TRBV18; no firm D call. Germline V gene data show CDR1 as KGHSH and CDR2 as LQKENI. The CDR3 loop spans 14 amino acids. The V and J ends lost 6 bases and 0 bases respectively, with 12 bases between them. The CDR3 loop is CASSMVTDSYEQYF. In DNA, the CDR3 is TGTGCCAGCTCGATGGTCACAGACTCCTACGAGCAGTACTTC.

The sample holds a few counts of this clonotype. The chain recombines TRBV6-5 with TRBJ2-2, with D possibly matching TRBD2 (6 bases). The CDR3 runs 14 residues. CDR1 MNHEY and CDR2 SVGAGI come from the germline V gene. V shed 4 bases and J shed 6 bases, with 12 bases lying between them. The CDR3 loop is CASSWGGVPGELFF. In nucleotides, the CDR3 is TGTGCCAGCAGTTGGGGCGGGGTCCCCGGGGAGCTGTTTTTT.

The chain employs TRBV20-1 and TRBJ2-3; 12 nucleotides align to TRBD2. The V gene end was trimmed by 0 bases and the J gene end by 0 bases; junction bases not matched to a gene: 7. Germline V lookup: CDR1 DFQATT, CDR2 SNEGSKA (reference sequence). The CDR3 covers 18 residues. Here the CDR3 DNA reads TGCAGTGCTAGAGAACGGACTAGCGGGGTCTCAAGCACAGATACGCAGTATTTT. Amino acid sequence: CSARERTSGVSSTDTQYF.